This TCR beta chain comes out of a study of human T cells and chemical hapten exposure. Study outcomes and limitations: Sensitization with DPC brought no change to TCRs above 1 in 1000 in frequency.

One entry per CDR3 protein, called by TCRdb with MiXCR from the RACE reads. The table records tens of thousands of distinct CDR3 sequences, 11% of them present only once. Time point indicated: patch test 2, 6 weeks after DPC sensitization. Stated treatment: therapeutic diphenylcyclopropenone sensitization with weekly scalp DPC. This clonotype was observed a handful of times. What it binds is not known. The V end lost 1 base, the J end lost 10 bases, and 17 bases lay between the germline ends. Germline V CDR1 and CDR2: MGHDK, SYGVNS. The CDR3 has 16 amino acids. The material was whole blood, obtained in connection with sensitization to the hapten diphenylcyclopropenone (DPC). The source of this sequence is a man aged 35 to 55 with alopecia areata. Some clones in this sample may be carry-over from other donors' samples. The chain uses TRBV25-1 and TRBJ1-6; D remains ambiguous. This CDR3 is CASSELGSLTPSPLHF. The CDR3 DNA sequence: TGTGCCAGCAGTGAATTGGGTTCTCTTACACCGTCACCCCTCCACTTT.